This T cell receptor (beta chain) was sequenced for a study of OX40 agonist ivuxolimab in advanced cancers. Study in general: Intravenous ivuxolimab at 0.01 to 10 mg/kg was given to patients every 2 weeks.

Data came from immunoSEQ multiplex PCR; TCRdb stores just in-frame clones and leaves some out. The sample records tens of thousands of clones, approximately 86% being singletons. The CDR3 sequence is 13 residues long. V lost 5 bases to trimming and J lost 3 bases; unmatched junction nucleotides: 4. Germline CDR1 is SGHTA and CDR2 is FQGNSA. The input for sequencing was CD4+ or CD8+ T cells sorted from blood, taken in a trial of the OX40 agonist ivuxolimab. V usage is TRBV7-2 and J usage is TRBJ2-7; 7 nucleotides align to TRBD2. The receptor was isolated from an adult with an advanced solid tumor such as melanoma, head and neck, liver or kidney cancer. The CDR3 sequence: CASSPRTSYEQYF. CDR3 in DNA: TGTGCCAGCAGCCCCCGGACTAGCTACGAGCAGTACTTC.